This record looks at one T cell receptor beta chain sequence and its context. Its antigen is still unknown. No much larger clone is present one base from it, and per-base qualities are unavailable. Between the V and J ends, shortened by 1 base and 4 bases respectively, the junction contains 14 bases. Including the terminal cysteine and phenylalanine, the CDR3 comprises 15 residues. Here the CDR3 DNA is all that survives: 45 bases in frame from base 1. CDR1 and CDR2, looked up from the germline V gene, are MDHEN and SYDVKM. These data originate in a study of cytomegalovirus exposure and HLA in healthy donors (dated by TCRdb to the late 2010s). Notes on the research overall: A later analysis indicated that the 120 or so validation repertoires were generated on the platform also employed for the approximately 690 repertoires of the first cohort. To predict cytomegalovirus infection status, the study brought together high-throughput TCR immunosequencing, statistical association of individual TCRs with disease status, and machine learning. The aim of the study was to test whether cataloging public T cell receptors could identify signatures of past pathogen exposure. In addition to the first cohort of roughly 670 subjects, a separate validation cohort of 130 or so different subjects was used. Beyond this particular receptor, the publication reports: In both the original and validation cohorts, the classifier was reported to diagnose cytomegalovirus status with high specificity and sensitivity. In a later analysis, TCRs clustered in the first cohort were found to also tend to co-occur in the 110 or so validation repertoires, with approximately 95% of cluster scores above 0. A few of the identified cytomegalovirus-associated TCR beta chains were confirmed in vitro to be specific for cytomegalovirus antigens. Most TCR sequences were seen in very few donors, while some public TCRs were found in many individuals. The study gave a list of 150 to 200 TCR beta chains associated with cytomegalovirus. According to the authors, the approach could potentially be generalized to other disease states and immunological phenotypes. A later analysis lacked HLA typing for the validation cohort, so it scored co-occurrence in that cohort across all 110 or so repertoires.

Separate from the approximately 690-subject first cohort, the validation cohort of 120 subjects was the group to which the donors belonged. Libraries were constructed by the immunoSEQ multiplex PCR assay. The authors' analysis ran thus. A statistical classification framework was developed to diagnose cytomegalovirus status using the catalog of TCR beta chain sequences. TCRdb holds this immuneACCESS table with in-frame rearrangements only. Some clones are missing; in checked studies, unresolved V genes explain under half, and the rest has no known cause. V and J calls and clone size are those listed in that table; D and trimming were worked out from the DNA. In this sample the table shows roughly 330,000 clones, around 90% of which occur a single time. Clones ranked in the top ten supply 1% to 1.5% of the sample.

Specimen: PBMCs. This receptor was identified in a woman between 25 and 40 years old in good health and CMV-seropositive. The chain is encoded by TRBV28 joined to TRBJ2-7; TRBD1 might be the D gene, on 7 matching bases. The DNA sequence follows: TGTGCCAGCAGTTTATTTTTCAGGGGGGAGTACGAGCAGTACTTC. Translated, it gives CASSLFFRGEYEQYF.